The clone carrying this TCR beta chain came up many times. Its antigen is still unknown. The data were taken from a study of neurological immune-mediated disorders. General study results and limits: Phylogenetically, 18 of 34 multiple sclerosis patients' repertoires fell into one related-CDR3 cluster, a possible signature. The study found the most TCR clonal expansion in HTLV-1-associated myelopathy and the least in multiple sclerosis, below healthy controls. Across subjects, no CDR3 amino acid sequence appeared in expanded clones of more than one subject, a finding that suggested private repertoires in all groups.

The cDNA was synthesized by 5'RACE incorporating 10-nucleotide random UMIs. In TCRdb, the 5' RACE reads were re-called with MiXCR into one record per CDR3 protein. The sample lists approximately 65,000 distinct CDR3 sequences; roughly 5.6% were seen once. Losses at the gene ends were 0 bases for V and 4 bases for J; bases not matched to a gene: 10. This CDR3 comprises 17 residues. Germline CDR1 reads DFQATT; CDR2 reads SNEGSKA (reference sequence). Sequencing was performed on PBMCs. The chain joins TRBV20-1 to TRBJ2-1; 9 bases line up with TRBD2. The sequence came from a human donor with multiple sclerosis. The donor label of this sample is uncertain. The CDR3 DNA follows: TGCAGTGCTAGAGATGTAGGAGCGGGGGGCGGTTACAATGAGCAGTTCTTC. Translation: CSARDVGAGGGYNEQFF.